This TCR beta chain was profiled in a study of T cell repertoires in cytomegalovirus infection. Across the study: Both CMV infection and a matching HLA type were indicated by public TCR beta signatures.

TCRdb passed the reads through MiXCR, listing each CDR3 protein once. Of 250,000 or so distinct CDR3 sequences in the sample, approximately 9.2% are singletons; the top ten hold more than 12%. The junction had 3 bases not matched to a gene; V was cut back by 11 bases and J by 2 bases. This CDR3 has 14 residues. Overall study results and limits: The study identified carriers of CMV plus the relevant HLA from cumulative public TCR beta family frequency. The study found HLA-C-restricted CMV-specific TCR beta clonotypes dominating the ex vivo response.

For this clonotype: Its target is not known.

The TCR was taken from a human donor in good health (CMV status not recorded). Some clones in this sample may be carry-over from other donors' samples. The rearrangement uses TRBV12-3 or TRBV12-4 and TRBJ2-2, with 12 bases matching TRBD2. The specimen was PBMCs. The CDR3 here is CASSGRVNTGELFF. The CDR3 region has the DNA TGTGCCTCTAGCGGGAGGGTCAACACCGGGGAGCTGTTTTTT.